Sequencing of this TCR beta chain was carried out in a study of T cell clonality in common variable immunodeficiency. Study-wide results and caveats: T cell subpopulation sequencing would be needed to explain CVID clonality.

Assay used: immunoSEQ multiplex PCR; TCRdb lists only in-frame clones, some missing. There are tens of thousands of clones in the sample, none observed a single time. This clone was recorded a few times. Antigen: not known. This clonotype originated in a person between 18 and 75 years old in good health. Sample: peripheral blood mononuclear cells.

Incomplete CDR3 DNA: TGCGCCAGCCAACCCGGGCGGGGGAGCGGCACAGATACG. As protein: CASQPGRGSGTDT. The entire CDR3 protein reads CASQPGRGSGTDTQYF. The V and J genes are TRBV5-1 and TRBJ2-3, with TRBD2 matching over 7 bases. The CDR3 end falls 3 residues outside the read, so it is completed with the germline J gene. Per the germline V gene, CDR1 is SGHRS and CDR2 is YFSETQ. The V gene end was trimmed by 7 bases and the J gene end by 1 base; junction bases not matched to a gene: 12. This CDR3 contains 16 residues.